The 30 T cell receptor beta chains reported below all come from one sample, sequenced in a study of cytomegalovirus exposure and HLA in healthy donors. The primer mix had 60 Vbeta and 13 Jbeta primers. TCRdb keeps only in-frame clones here, not all; method: immunoSEQ multiplex PCR. The data hold about 150,000 clones, with over 70% observed a single time. What was sequenced was PBMCs. The receptor set was obtained from a man aged 30 to 39 in good health and CMV-seronegative.

The chain is built from TRBV28 and TRBJ1-5; 11 bases map to TRBD1. In germline, CDR1 is MDHEN, CDR2 SYDVKM. The CDR3 runs to 17 residues. J gave up 1 base and V 6 bases, and 8 bases lay outside the gene matches. The CDR3, as DNA: TGTGCCAGCAGCTCTGGGGACAGGGGGACAAGCAATCAGCCCCAGCATTTT. It is translated as CASSSGDRGTSNQPQHF.

The rearrangement uses TRBV9 and TRBJ2-3, with TRBD2 matching over 8 bases. The CDR3 extends over 18 amino acids. Germline loops: CDR1 SGDLS, CDR2 YYNGEE. V trimming: 3 bases; J trimming: 1 base; junction bases outside the gene matches: 13. CDR3 amino acids: CASSAEREWPSGTDTQYF. CDR3 in DNA: TGTGCCAGCAGCGCCGAGCGGGAGTGGCCCTCGGGCACAGATACGCAGTATTTT.

The genes are TRBV28 and TRBJ1-4; no clear D gene. The CDR3 runs to 15 residues. Trimming stripped 7 bases from V and 2 bases from J, with 14 bases between. The germline V gene encodes CDR1 MDHEN and CDR2 SYDVKM. The CDR3 spells CASNALTGTNEKLFF. In DNA form, the CDR3 reads TGTGCCAGCAATGCCTTGACGGGTACTAATGAAAAACTGTTTTTT.

The gene calls are TRBV5-1 and TRBJ2-3; 7 bases map to TRBD1. Germline-derived CDR1 and CDR2 are SGHRS and YFSETQ. The CDR3 has 16 amino acids. V was pared by 4 bases and J by 1 base, with 9 bases of the junction left unmatched. CDR3 sequence (DNA): TGCGCCAGCAGCACGGGGACAGCAAGAGGCACAGATACGCAGTATTTT. Translation: CASSTGTARGTDTQYF.

V gene TRBV7-8 combines with J gene TRBJ1-5, with D perhaps TRBD1 (6 bases). This CDR3 is 14 amino acids long. With 1 base removed from V and 6 bases from J, the gap between germline ends came to 10 bases. From germline, CDR1 is SGHVS and CDR2 FQNEAQ. The CDR3 DNA reads TGTGCCAGCAGCTTAGAGCAGGGGAGTCAGCCCCAGCATTTT. Its protein is CASSLEQGSQPQHF.

V is TRBV28 and J is TRBJ2-1; D is unresolved. Trimming stripped 3 bases from V and 6 bases from J, with 12 bases between. This CDR3 has 14 residues. Germline CDR1 reads MDHEN; CDR2 reads SYDVKM. The CDR3 DNA is TGTGCCAGCAGTTTCCACTCGATCGGCAATGAGCAGTTCTTC. Translating gives CASSFHSIGNEQFF.

The chain uses TRBV6-5 and TRBJ2-2; D is perhaps TRBD1 (6 bases). Trimming shortened V by 0 bases and J by 6 bases, and 11 bases separated the two germline ends. The CDR3 extends over 15 amino acids. Germline V gene sequence: CDR1 MNHEY, CDR2 SVGAGI. Here the CDR3 DNA reads TGTGCCAGCAGTTACTCAACGGGACAATCCGGGGAGCTGTTTTTT. Amino acid sequence: CASSYSTGQSGELFF.

This sequence joins TRBV5-4 and TRBJ2-1; D is undetermined. Trimming stripped 0 bases from V and 4 bases from J, with 5 bases between. The germline V gene has CDR1 SGHNT and CDR2 YYREEE (reference sequence). The CDR3 is 13 amino acids. The DNA for the CDR3 is TGTGCCAGCAGCTTGGACGGTTACAATGAGCAGTTCTTC. Its protein product is CASSLDGYNEQFF.

This chain uses TRBV28 with TRBJ2-3, with TRBD2 matching 7 bases. With 4 bases clipped from V and 6 bases from J, the junction kept 7 bases outside the gene matches. CDR3 size: 14 residues. Per the germline V gene, CDR1 is MDHEN and CDR2 is SYDVKM. The CDR3 bases are TGTGCCAGCAGTTGGGGGGGGTCTCGGGATACGCAGTATTTT. Its protein is CASSWGGSRDTQYF. The full variable domain, rest sourced from reference TRBV28 and TRBJ2-3, is DVKVTQSSRYLVKRTGEKVFLECVQDMDHENMFWYRQDPGLGLRLIYFSYDVKMKEKGDIPEGYSVSREKKERFSLILESASTNQTSMYLCASSWGGSRDTQYFGPGTRLTVL.

J is TRBJ2-6 and V is TRBV7-2; the D is unclear. There are 15 residues in the CDR3. Trimming removed 1 base at V and 2 bases at J, with 6 bases between. Per germline, CDR1 SGHTA and CDR2 FQGNSA. The CDR3 loop is CASSLEPAGANVLTF. The CDR3 nucleotides read TGTGCCAGCAGCTTAGAGCCGGCTGGGGCCAACGTCCTGACTTTC. The variable domain in full, completed from reference TRBV7-2 and TRBJ2-6, reads GAGVSQSPSNKVTEKGKDVELRCDPISGHTALYWYRQSLGQGLEFLIYFQGNSAPDKSGLPSDRFSAERTGGSVSTLTIQRTQQEDSAVYLCASSLEPAGANVLTFGAGSRLTVL.

The chain combines TRBV28 with TRBJ1-5; D might be TRBD1 (6 bases). Trimming pared 4 bases from V and 2 bases from J, leaving 18 bases between. CDR3 length: 17 residues. Per the germline V gene, CDR1 is MDHEN and CDR2 is SYDVKM. CDR3 amino acids: CASSSHAVGAGNQPQHF. CDR3 DNA sequence: TGTGCCAGCAGTTCCCATGCGGTGGGGGCCGGCAATCAGCCCCAGCATTTT.

The J gene is TRBJ2-3, the V gene TRBV6-1, with D possibly being TRBD2 (6 bases). The CDR3 has 13 amino acids. Germline V CDR1 and CDR2: MNHNS, SASEGT. The V end was cut by 6 bases, the J end by 2 bases, with 9 bases between. The CDR3: CASSGDFTDTQYF. The CDR3 DNA reads TGTGCCAGCAGCGGGGACTTCACAGATACGCAGTATTTT.

This clone has only one observation. V usage is TRBV18 and J usage is TRBJ1-6; D is unclear. CDR3 size: 14 residues. Deletions cut 5 bases from V and 3 bases from J, with 8 bases between. Per the germline V gene, CDR1 is KGHSH and CDR2 is LQKENI. CDR3 sequence (DNA): TGTGCCAGCTCAGCGCGTAGCTATAATTCACCCCTCCACTTT. Its translation is CASSARSYNSPLHF.

The chain couples TRBV5-6 to TRBJ1-1; possibly TRBD1 for D (5 bases). V was pared by 0 bases and J by 1 base, with 13 bases between. The CDR3 covers 16 residues. Germline V lookup: CDR1 SGHDT, CDR2 YYEEEE. CDR3 nucleotides: TGTGCCAGCAGCTTGGACCCTATGCAGGGGAACACTGAAGCTTTCTTT. Translating it yields CASSLDPMQGNTEAFF. Drawing the rest from reference TRBV5-6 and TRBJ1-1, the complete variable domain is DAGVTQSPTHLIKTRGQQVTLRCSPKSGHDTVSWYQQALGQGPQFIFQYYEEEERQRGNFPDRFSGHQFPNYSSELNVNALLLGDSALYLCASSLDPMQGNTEAFFGQGTRLTVV.

The CDR3 is CASKGEGEQYF. Here the CDR3 DNA reads TGCGCCAGCAAAGGAGAAGGCGAGCAGTACTTC. The chain is built from TRBV5-1 and TRBJ2-7, with D unclear. Germline V gene data show CDR1 as SGHRS and CDR2 as YFSETQ. V lost 6 bases and J 6 bases, leaving 10 bases between the germline ends. The CDR3 consists of 11 residues.

V usage is TRBV7-9 and J usage is TRBJ2-3; the match to TRBD2 covers 8 bases. V was pared by 4 bases and J by 2 bases, with 14 bases of the junction left unmatched. This CDR3 is built from 18 residues. Germline V gene data show CDR1 as SEHNR and CDR2 as FQNEAQ (reference sequence). Written as DNA, the CDR3 is TGTGCCAGCAGCTCCCCGGGTATAGGCGGGGGGCCCACAGATACGCAGTATTTT. It is translated as CASSSPGIGGGPTDTQYF.

The chain links TRBV5-5 to TRBJ1-1; possible D gene TRBD1, 5 bases. Trimming pared 6 bases from V and 1 base from J, leaving 16 bases between. The CDR3 spans 15 residues. CDR1 SGHKS and CDR2 YYEKEE come from the germline V gene (reference sequence). DNA of the CDR3: TGTGCCAGCATCGCACTGCCCGGGGGGAACACTGAAGCTTTCTTT. Protein product: CASIALPGGNTEAFF.

This rearrangement joins TRBV11-2 to TRBJ1-3, with D hard to call. The V end lost 1 base, the J end lost 3 bases, and 13 bases lay between the germline ends. Looked up from germline, CDR1 is SGHAT and CDR2 is FQNNGV. This CDR3 is 16 amino acids long. The CDR3 here is CASSLGGGRLGNTIYF. The CDR3 DNA follows: TGTGCCAGCAGCTTAGGAGGAGGGCGGCTTGGAAACACCATATATTTT.

The V call is TRBV4-2, the J call TRBJ1-4; perhaps TRBD1 as D (6 bases). The CDR3 is 17 residues long. The V end was cut by 2 bases, the J end by 1 base, with 14 bases between. Germline lookup yields CDR1 LGHNA and CDR2 YNFKEQ. The CDR3 nucleotides are TGTGCCAGCAGCCAAATCCAGGGGTGGGAAACTAATGAAAAACTGTTTTTT. Its translation: CASSQIQGWETNEKLFF.

The chain joins TRBV27 to TRBJ2-1, with 8 bases that match TRBD2. The CDR3 contains 14 residues. Trimming at V came to 10 bases and at J to 0 bases, leaving 5 bases not matched to a gene. From germline, CDR1 is MNHEY and CDR2 SMNVEV (reference sequence). CDR3 in amino acids: CATLAGSSYNEQFF. Written as DNA, the CDR3 is TGTGCCACCCTAGCGGGTAGCTCCTACAATGAGCAGTTCTTC.

CDR3 nucleotide sequence: TGCGCCTTTTCGCAGGGGCGTCGTAATGAAAAACTGTTTTTT. Protein product: CAFSQGRRNEKLFF. V gene TRBV10-1 combines with J gene TRBJ1-4, with D possibly TRBD1 on 6 matching bases. CDR3 length: 14 amino acids. Trimming cost V 11 bases and J 4 bases, with 17 bases left between them. CDR1 and CDR2 (germline): WNHNN, SYGVQD (reference sequence).

This clone was picked up a small number of times. J is TRBJ1-3 and V is TRBV9; 8 nucleotides agree with TRBD1. The CDR3 spans 16 residues. Trimming took 3 bases from V and 0 from J; bases not matched to a gene: 5. Germline V CDR1 and CDR2: SGDLS, YYNGEE. CDR3 amino acids: CASSAGTGHSGNTIYF. The CDR3 DNA reads TGTGCCAGCAGCGCGGGGACAGGACACTCTGGAAACACCATATATTTT.

CDR3 protein: CASSIGGHSNQPQHF. The CDR3 DNA is TGTGCCAGTAGTATAGGGGGACACAGTAATCAGCCCCAGCATTTT. The chain has TRBV19 and TRBJ1-5; tentative D call: TRBD1 (6 bases). This CDR3 is 15 amino acids long. Looked up from germline, CDR1 is LNHDA and CDR2 is SQIVND (reference sequence). V shed 1 base and J shed 4 bases, with 11 bases lying between them.

The chain employs TRBV9 and TRBJ2-7, with TRBD2 identical over 10 bases. Germline loops: CDR1 SGDLS, CDR2 YYNGEE. V shed 4 bases, J shed 2 bases, and the junction held 9 bases outside the gene matches. This CDR3 region has 16 residues. CDR3 sequence (DNA): TGTGCCAGCAGCCCCTTCGCAGCGGGAGGGACCTACGAGCAGTACTTC. It is translated as CASSPFAAGGTYEQYF.

This rearrangement joins TRBV6-5 to TRBJ2-7; TRBD2 aligns across 8 bases. This CDR3 is 14 amino acids long. With V trimmed by 5 bases and J by 1 base, 4 bases remained unmatched. CDR1 and CDR2 from the germline V gene are MNHEY and SVGAGI. CDR3: CASSQGLASYEQYF. The CDR3 DNA is TGTGCCAGCAGTCAAGGACTAGCATCCTACGAGCAGTACTTC.

This clone was picked up a small number of times. The chain is built from TRBV5-1 and TRBJ2-7; 7 positions match TRBD1. CDR3 length equals 13 residues. The V and J ends lost 6 bases and 1 base, in that order; junction bases with no gene match: 4. The germline gives CDR1 SGHRS, CDR2 YFSETQ. This CDR3 reads CASTGTASYEQYF. The CDR3 bases are TGCGCCAGCACCGGGACAGCATCCTACGAGCAGTACTTC.

As DNA, the CDR3 is TGTGCCAGCAGCTTCGGAGAAACCTACGAGCAGTACTTC. It is translated as CASSFGETYEQYF. The chain recombines TRBV11-2 with TRBJ2-7; D is unresolved. The CDR3 totals 13 residues. Germline values: CDR1 SGHAT, CDR2 FQNNGV. V lost 3 bases, J lost 2 bases, and 8 bases lay in between.

The rearrangement links TRBV28 to TRBJ2-3; perhaps TRBD2 as D (5 bases). This CDR3 region has 14 residues. The V gene's germline CDR1 is MDHEN and CDR2 SYDVKM. The ends were cut back, 6 bases at V and 1 base at J, with 11 bases in the middle. CDR3 sequence: CASSFYGGTDTQYF. The DNA of the CDR3 is TGTGCCAGCAGCTTCTACGGGGGCACAGATACGCAGTATTTT.

The V call is TRBV5-6, the J call TRBJ1-5; D uncertain. The germline V and J ends were trimmed by 5 bases and 1 base, with 19 bases remaining between them. CDR1 and CDR2 (germline): SGHDT, YYEEEE. The CDR3 runs 17 residues. The CDR3 loop is CASSSGSSVISNQPQHF. The CDR3 DNA follows: TGTGCCAGCAGTTCCGGGTCCTCCGTTATAAGCAATCAGCCCCAGCATTTT.

Only a few counts were recorded for this clone. The CDR3, as DNA: TGTGCCAGCAGACAGTCGGAGGGGAATGAGCAGTTCTTC. Amino acids: CASRQSEGNEQFF. The V and J genes are TRBV6-5 and TRBJ2-1, with D possibly matching TRBD2 (6 bases). This CDR3 spans 13 amino acids. The germline CDR1 and CDR2 sequences are MNHEY and SVGAGI. The V and J ends lost 6 bases and 7 bases respectively, with 13 bases between them.